The 23 T cell receptor beta chains below were found in one sample sequenced in a study of cytomegalovirus exposure and HLA in healthy donors. Primers for the PCR totalled 60 Vbeta and 13 Jbeta. Assay used: immunoSEQ multiplex PCR; TCRdb lists only in-frame clones, some missing. The repertoire includes 150,000 to 200,000 clones, about 85% of them detected once, and under 1.5% sits in the top ten. The material sequenced was PBMCs. The source is a girl aged 5 to 17 in good health and CMV-seropositive.

J is TRBJ2-5 and V is TRBV10-2; D not certain. Germline V CDR1 and CDR2: WSHSY, SAAADI. The length of the CDR3 is 13 residues. The ends were cut back, 7 bases at V and 4 bases at J, with 13 bases in the middle. As DNA, the CDR3 is TGCGCCAGCAAATCATCCGGCGGAGAGACCCAGTACTTC. Translated: CASKSSGGETQYF.

Here the CDR3 DNA reads TGTGCCAGCAGCTCTCCCAACGGGGGACCTAACTATGGCTACACCTTC. This encodes CASSSPNGGPNYGYTF. The chain joins TRBV7-9 to TRBJ1-2, with a tentative D call TRBD1 (5 bases). Trimming left V 4 bases short and J 0 bases short, with 15 bases between. CDR1 and CDR2 from the germline V gene are SEHNR and FQNEAQ (reference sequence). CDR3 length equals 16 residues.

The V and J genes are TRBV29-1 and TRBJ2-2; 12 positions match TRBD2. This CDR3 is built from 15 residues. The ends lost 6 bases at V and 7 bases at J; junction bases unmatched: 9. The germline V gene has CDR1 SQVTM and CDR2 ANQGSEA. The CDR3 region is CSVYGTSGSDGELFF. As DNA, the CDR3 is TGCAGCGTCTATGGGACTAGCGGGTCGGACGGGGAGCTGTTTTTT.

V is TRBV5-6 and J is TRBJ2-3; 9 bases map to TRBD1. V dropped 4 bases and J dropped 6; count of bases not matched to a gene: 6. Per germline, CDR1 SGHDT and CDR2 YYEEEE. The CDR3 has 14 amino acids. The chain's CDR3 is CASSPGTGRDTQYF. The CDR3 DNA is TGTGCCAGCAGCCCCGGGACAGGGAGGGATACGCAGTATTTT.

This clone was picked up one time. The chain links TRBV18 to TRBJ1-1; D call uncertain. This CDR3 contains 13 residues. The germline V and J ends were trimmed by 4 bases and 1 base, with 7 bases remaining between them. CDR1 KGHSH and CDR2 LQKENI come from the germline V gene. This CDR3 reads CASSLEANTEAFF. In DNA form, the CDR3 reads TGTGCCAGCTCACTAGAAGCGAACACTGAAGCTTTCTTT.

V and J are TRBV6-5 and TRBJ2-3; D perhaps matches TRBD2 (5 bases). The CDR3 runs 14 residues. The germline gives CDR1 MNHEY, CDR2 SVGAGI. Trimming stripped 0 bases from V and 1 base from J, with 5 bases between. The CDR3 spells CASSYSGGTDTQYF. The CDR3 nucleotides are TGTGCCAGCAGTTACTCCGGGGGCACAGATACGCAGTATTTT.

The J gene is TRBJ2-1, the V gene TRBV10-1, with 9 bases fitting TRBD2. V was clipped by 5 bases and J by 9 bases; unmatched bases: 8. The CDR3 is 14 residues long. CDR1 is WNHNN, CDR2 SYGVQD, per germline (reference sequence). This chain's CDR3 is CASSRTSARIEQFF. The CDR3 DNA reads as TGCGCCAGCAGTCGGACTAGCGCTCGGATTGAGCAGTTCTTC.

This clone was seen only a few times. The J gene is TRBJ2-5, the V gene TRBV18; D is possibly TRBD1 (6 bases). The ends were cut back, 3 bases at V and 3 bases at J, with 14 bases in the middle. This CDR3 comprises 15 residues. CDR1 and CDR2 (germline): KGHSH, LQKENI. The CDR3 DNA follows: TGTGCCAGCTCACCTCGACAGGCTACAGAAGAGACCCAGTACTTC. Its protein product is CASSPRQATEETQYF.

The chain couples TRBV21-1 to TRBJ1-5; the D segment call TRBD1 is taken from the table without a DNA check. TRBV21-1 is a known pseudogene. The CDR3 sequence is 14 residues long. CDR3 coding DNA: TGTGCCAGCAGCAAAGACAAAAGCAATCAGCCCCAGCATTTT. Protein: CASSKDKSNQPQHF.

The V gene is TRBV6-4, the J gene TRBJ2-7, with 10 bases lining up with TRBD1. The CDR3 is 13 amino acids. Per the germline V gene, CDR1 is MRHNA and CDR2 is SNTAGT. V trimming: 5 bases; J trimming: 3 bases; junction bases outside the gene matches: 1. As DNA, the CDR3 is TGTGCCAGCAGTAGGGACAGGGGCTACGAGCAGTACTTC. Translating it yields CASSRDRGYEQYF.

The gene calls are TRBV30 and TRBJ2-4; D might be TRBD2 (6 bases). The length of the CDR3 is 16 residues. Germline lookup yields CDR1 GTSNPN and CDR2 SVGIG (reference sequence). V gave up 4 bases and J gave up 3 bases, with 19 bases separating them. This CDR3 reads CAWNPNWRRDKNIQYF. CDR3 DNA sequence: TGTGCCTGGAACCCCAATTGGAGGAGGGACAAAAACATTCAGTACTTC. Variable domain in full (rest from reference TRBV30 and TRBJ2-4): SQTIHQWPATLVQPVGSPLSLECTVEGTSNPNLYWYRQAAGRGLQLLFYSVGIGQISSEVPQNLSASRPQDRQFILSSKKLLLSDSGFYLCAWNPNWRRDKNIQYFGAGTRLSVL.

The CDR3 DNA reads TGTGCCAGCGAGAGACTAGGGGGCACAGATACGCAGTATTTT. Residues: CASERLGGTDTQYF. The chain employs TRBV2 and TRBJ2-3, with D possibly TRBD2 on 6 matching bases. The V end was cut by 8 bases, the J end by 1 base, with 13 bases between. Germline CDR1 is SNHLY and CDR2 is FYNNEI. This CDR3 is 14 amino acids long.

This clone was seen only a few times. The chain employs TRBV6-1 and TRBJ2-5; no clear D. Trimming left V 7 bases short and J 2 bases short, with 14 bases between. CDR1 is MNHNS, CDR2 SASEGT, per germline. The CDR3 spans 14 residues. CDR3 protein: CASTLEDLQETQYF. The CDR3 DNA is TGTGCCAGCACCTTAGAAGACTTACAAGAGACCCAGTACTTC.

This sequence joins TRBV27 and TRBJ2-1; 15 bases are shared with TRBD2. Looked up from germline, CDR1 is MNHEY and CDR2 is SMNVEV (reference sequence). Germline trimming cut 8 bases from V and 6 bases from J; bases unmatched to any gene: 5. The CDR3 runs to 15 residues. The CDR3 DNA reads TGTGCCAGCGGTGGACTAGCGGGAGGGCTCAATGAGCAGTTCTTC. Translating it yields CASGGLAGGLNEQFF.

The genes are TRBV15 and TRBJ1-3; possibly TRBD1 for D (5 bases). V lost 5 bases, J lost 2 bases, and 13 bases lay in between. CDR3 length: 15 amino acids. Per germline, CDR1 LNHNV and CDR2 YYDKDF (reference sequence). The CDR3 region is CATSPYTGAGNTIYF. CDR3 bases: TGTGCCACCAGCCCTTACACAGGCGCTGGAAACACCATATATTTT.

The gene calls are TRBV29-1 and TRBJ2-1; TRBD2 matches at 11 bases. The CDR3 extends over 15 amino acids. CDR1 and CDR2 (germline): SQVTM, ANQGSEA. V shed 7 bases and J 4 bases; nucleotides not matched to a gene: 9. CDR3 coding DNA: TGCAGCGCCCAGGCGGGGACTAGCGGTTACAATGAGCAGTTCTTC. It specifies CSAQAGTSGYNEQFF.

Of note for this clone: At one boundary the junction diverges from the germline segment, which might be a read error. This chain links TRBV16 with TRBJ2-1; D gene ambiguous. This CDR3 is 15 amino acids long. Germline CDR1 and CDR2: KGHSY and FQNENV. The CDR3 DNA sequence: TGTGCCAGCAGCCAATTCCCTTACTCCAACAATGAGCAGTTCTTC. Translated, it gives CASSQFPYSNNEQFF. The full variable domain, with the rest looked up from reference TRBV16 and TRBJ2-1, is GEEVAQTPKHLVRGEGQKAKLYCAPIKGHSYVFWYQQVLKNEFKFLISFQNENVFDETGMPKERFSAKCLPNSPCSLEIQATKLEDSAVYFCASSQFPYSNNEQFFGPGTRLTVL.

The V gene is TRBV19, the J gene TRBJ2-7; 9 nucleotides align to TRBD2. The CDR3 is made up of 16 amino acids. The J segment lost 0 bases and the V segment lost 5 bases, leaving 8 bases of the junction unmatched. The V gene's germline CDR1 is LNHDA and CDR2 SQIVND (reference sequence). The CDR3 loop is CASSPRSGRASYEQYF. The CDR3 DNA reads as TGTGCCAGTAGTCCCCGTAGCGGGAGAGCCTCCTACGAGCAGTACTTC.

The V gene is TRBV4-1, the J gene TRBJ2-3; 8 positions agree with TRBD1. The CDR3 loop spans 18 amino acids. Germline loops: CDR1 MGHRA, CDR2 YSYEKL. Germline trimming cut 3 bases from V and 2 bases from J; bases unmatched to any gene: 13. In nucleotides, the CDR3 is TGCGCCAGCAGCCAGCCCAAGGGGACAGGTACAAACACAGATACGCAGTATTTT. Protein sequence: CASSQPKGTGTNTDTQYF.

The V and J genes are TRBV15 and TRBJ2-5; the match to TRBD1 covers 9 bases. The CDR3 contains 17 residues. The J segment lost 4 bases and the V segment lost 3 bases, leaving 12 bases of the junction unmatched. CDR1 LNHNV and CDR2 YYDKDF come from the germline V gene (reference sequence). The CDR3 spells CATSRTRGTGKGETQYF. Here the CDR3 DNA reads TGTGCCACCAGCAGGACTCGGGGGACAGGGAAAGGAGAGACCCAGTACTTC.

The chain carries TRBV6-1 and TRBJ1-1, with D possibly matching TRBD1 (6 bases). The CDR3 is 15 amino acids. The ends were cut back, 6 bases at V and 0 bases at J, with 14 bases in the middle. Per germline, CDR1 MNHNS and CDR2 SASEGT. The CDR3 nucleotides are TGTGCCAGCAGCCGAAGGACAGATTTGAACACTGAAGCTTTCTTT. As protein: CASSRRTDLNTEAFF.

This clone was counted once. The chain has TRBV4-2 and TRBJ2-2, with 10 bases that match TRBD2. The CDR3 length is 16 residues. The V and J ends lost 3 bases and 7 bases, in that order; junction bases with no gene match: 8. Germline-derived CDR1 and CDR2 are LGHNA and YNFKEQ. The DNA of the CDR3 is TGTGCCAGCAGCCAGGGGAGCGGGAGGGCCGTCGGGGAGCTGTTTTTT. This gives the protein CASSQGSGRAVGELFF.

V and J are TRBV18 and TRBJ2-7; 8 bases are shared with TRBD1. Germline CDR1 reads KGHSH; CDR2 reads LQKENI. V shed 2 bases and J 6 bases; nucleotides not matched to a gene: 12. The CDR3 is 16 amino acids. The CDR3 nucleotides are TGTGCCAGCTCACCATCATTCGGCAGGGGGCGTGTCGAGCAGTACTTC. Its protein product is CASSPSFGRGRVEQYF.